This T cell receptor (beta chain) was captured in a study of blood T cell repertoires in COVID-19. Across the study: Symptom resolution, clearance, or two negative PCRs marked the recovered donors of Cohort 3. PBMCs, B-cell-depleted T cells, or T cells provided the cDNA or gDNA that made up the material.

The study drew participants aged roughly 18 to 95 years from 20 to 30 US areas. Participants had their cohort set by participant-reported clinical history. The CDR3 has 12 residues. V lost 8 bases and J lost 7; bases outside the gene matches: 4. CDR1 and CDR2 (germline): MNHEY, SMNVEV (reference sequence). Assay: immunoSEQ multiplex PCR; the TCRdb copy retains only in-frame clones and omits some. The table lists a few hundred thousand clones, around 87% of them singletons. This sequence originates from a man aged 40-49 years in a cohort exposed to, infected with or recovered from COVID-19 (not recorded which). The sequencing sample was made of PBMCs or T cells enriched from blood (not recorded which). The V call is TRBV27, the J call TRBJ2-1, with 8 bases lining up with TRBD1. The CDR3 DNA reads as TGTGCCAGCGGACAGGGAAATAATGAGCAGTTCTTC. Its protein is CASGQGNNEQFF.